A selection of T cell receptor beta chains follows, all from one sample in a study of PD-1 blockade in mismatch repair-deficient tumors. The protocol was immunoSEQ multiplex PCR, while the TCRdb copy is restricted to in-frame clones and leaves out a portion. The sample has roughly 48,000 clones, approximately 80% seen once. Source: PBMCs, taken before pembrolizumab treatment. These receptors were obtained from an adult with mismatch repair-deficient cancer. CDR3s include the opening cysteine and the closing phenylalanine or tryptophan. A D gene is named only where the DNA matches it firmly. The size field is filled for only some rows; it gives once, few, many or a size class.

TRBJ1-4,TRBV27,NA,NA,CASSFSGFEKLFF,TGTGCCAGCAGTTTCTCCGGCTTCGAAAAACTGTTTTTT
TRBJ2-2,TRBV12-5,NA,TRBD1,CASGLIQGANTGELFF,TGTGCTAGTGGTTTGATACAGGGGGCTAACACCGGGGAGCTGTTTTTT
TRBJ2-6,TRBV7-9,few,NA,CASSPRSGANVLTF,TGTGCCAGCAGCCCCAGGTCTGGGGCCAACGTCCTGACTTTC
TRBJ2-7,TRBV6-4,once,NA,CASSDSSGLPLSEQYF,TGTGCCAGCAGTGACTCCAGTGGACTACCCCTTAGCGAGCAGTACTTC
TRBJ1-1,TRBV7-7,NA,NA,CASSLRENTEAFF,TGTGCTAGCAGCTTAAGAGAAAACACTGAAGCTTTCTTT
TRBJ2-1,TRBV18,once,NA,CASSPPRREESGFF,TGTGCCAGCTCACCACCCAGACGGGAAGAGAGTGGGTTCTTC
TRBJ2-7,TRBV19,NA,TRBD1,CASSISGTGAYEQYF,TGTGCCAGTAGTATTTCCGGGACAGGGGCCTACGAGCAGTACTTC
TRBJ2-5,TRBV5-1,NA,NA,CASSEPHGETQYF,TGCGCCAGCAGCGAGCCCCACGGAGAGACCCAGTACTTC
TRBJ1-5,TRBV5-8,NA,NA,CASSYTPSNQPQHF,TGTGCCAGCAGCTATACACCTAGCAATCAGCCCCAGCATTTT
TRBJ1-3,TRBV7-2,NA,TRBD1,CASSLGGTATSGNTIYF,TGTGCCAGCAGCTTAGGGGGGACAGCTACCTCTGGAAACACCATATATTTT
TRBJ2-1,TRBV7-2,NA,TRBD2,CASSLEAGSLEYNEQFF,TGTGCCAGCAGCTTAGAAGCGGGATCACTGGAATACAATGAGCAGTTCTTC
TRBJ1-4,TRBV9,once,NA,CASSPRGDNEKLFF,TGTGCCAGCAGCCCACGGGGGGATAATGAAAAACTGTTTTTT
TRBJ1-1,TRBV7-2,NA,NA,CASSSQGPNTEAFF,TGTGCCAGCAGCTCACAGGGACCGAACACTGAAGCTTTCTTT
TRBJ2-7,TRBV2,NA,NA,CASSLLRGSSYEQYF,TGTGCCAGCAGCCTACTAAGGGGGAGCTCCTACGAGCAGTACTTC
TRBJ2-2,TRBV5-1,NA,NA,CASSDPTGGQGYTGELFF,TGCGCCAGCAGCGACCCTACCGGGGGGCAGGGGTACACCGGGGAGCTGTTTTTT
TRBJ1-4,TRBV14,NA,NA,CASSATNEKLFF,TGTGCCAGCAGCGCAACTAATGAAAAACTGTTTTTT
TRBJ1-1,TRBV19,NA,NA,CASTFREGLTEAFF,TGTGCCAGTACCTTCAGGGAGGGGTTGACTGAAGCTTTCTTT
TRBJ1-1,TRBV30,NA,NA,CAWSTLNTEAFF,TGTGCCTGGTCCACTCTGAACACTGAAGCTTTCTTT
TRBJ2-2,TRBV30,NA,TRBD1,CAWSNRGSTGELFF,TGTGCCTGGAGTAACAGGGGGAGCACCGGGGAGCTGTTTTTT
TRBJ1-4,TRBV6-5,NA,NA,CASSYTLQNNEKLFF,TGTGCCAGCAGTTACACTCTGCAGAATAATGAAAAACTGTTTTTT
TRBJ1-2,TRBV6-4,NA,NA,CASSAGQGYGYTF,TGTGCCAGCAGTGCAGGGCAGGGCTATGGCTACACCTTC
TRBJ1-3,TRBV23-1,few,TRBD1,CASSRGDRLYSGNTIYF,TGCGCCAGCAGTCGTGGGGACAGGCTTTACTCTGGAAACACCATATATTTT
TRBJ1-1,TRBV29-1,NA,NA,CSASNRGTEAFF,TGCAGCGCCTCAAATCGGGGTACTGAAGCTTTCTTT
TRBJ2-1,TRBV19,NA,NA,CASSISVSGEQFF,TGTGCCAGTAGTATTAGCGTAAGTGGTGAGCAGTTCTTC
TRBJ2-7,TRBV5-1,NA,NA,CASTPGAGGSYEQYF,TGCGCCAGCACCCCGGGGGCAGGGGGGTCCTACGAGCAGTACTTC
TRBJ2-3,TRBV27,NA,TRBD2,CASSLRFRASGGTDTQYF,TGTGCCAGCAGTTTACGGTTTCGCGCTAGCGGGGGCACAGATACGCAGTATTTT
TRBJ2-5,TRBV28,few,NA,CASSTPLETQYF,TGTGCCAGCAGTACACCCTTAGAGACCCAGTACTTC
TRBJ2-1,TRBV29-1,NA,NA,CSVFKDSNNGQFF,TGCAGCGTTTTTAAGGACAGTAACAATGGGCAGTTCTTC
TRBJ1-5,TRBV27,NA,NA,CASSLEGPYQPQHF,TGTGCCAGCAGTTTGGAGGGCCCCTATCAGCCCCAGCATTTT
TRBJ2-1,TRBV2,NA,TRBD2,CASSVKRETYNEQFF,TGTGCCAGCAGTGTAAAGCGGGAGACCTACAATGAGCAGTTCTTC
TRBJ2-1,TRBV27,NA,TRBD2,CASKPGTSGRNEQFF,TGTGCCAGTAAGCCCGGGACTAGCGGGAGGAATGAGCAGTTCTTC
TRBJ2-7,TRBV7-9,NA,NA,CASRGEAAYEQYF,TGTGCCAGCAGAGGGGAGGCAGCCTACGAGCAGTACTTC
TRBJ2-5,TRBV29-1,NA,NA,CSVEDSGETQYF,TGCAGCGTTGAGGACTCGGGGGAGACCCAGTACTTC
TRBJ1-1,TRBV5-6,NA,NA,CASSLRYLGDTEAFF,TGTGCCAGCAGCTTGCGGTACCTGGGGGACACTGAAGCTTTCTTT
TRBJ2-1,TRBV28,NA,TRBD2,CASSPSGTGAGEQFF,TGTGCCAGCAGTCCCAGCGGGACGGGTGCCGGTGAGCAGTTCTTC
TRBJ2-7,TRBV10-3,NA,NA,CAITQSGESVQYF,TGTGCCATCACCCAATCAGGGGAGTCTGTGCAGTACTTC
TRBJ2-3,TRBV4-3,NA,TRBD2,CASSQISGSADTQYF,TGCGCCAGCAGCCAAATTAGCGGGAGTGCAGATACGCAGTATTTT
TRBJ2-3,TRBV28,NA,NA,CASGTRADGTDTQYF,TGTGCCAGCGGGACGAGGGCGGACGGGACGGATACGCAGTATTTT
TRBJ2-7,TRBV7-9,few,NA,CASSPPGTESYEQYF,TGTGCCAGCAGCCCCCCCGGGACGGAGTCCTACGAGCAGTACTTC
TRBJ2-7,TRBV11-2,NA,NA,CASSPGYEQYF,TGTGCCAGCAGCCCCGGCTACGAGCAGTACTTC
TRBJ2-3,TRBV7-8,NA,NA,CASSAGLGLGDTQYF,TGTGCCAGCAGCGCCGGACTGGGGCTGGGGGATACGCAGTATTTT
TRBJ1-2,TRBV27,NA,NA,CASSFLDGPGSSGYTF,TGTGCCAGCAGTTTTTTGGACGGGCCCGGTTCAAGTGGCTACACCTTC
TRBJ2-3,TRBV10-1,NA,NA,CASSELRPSTDTQYF,TGCGCCAGCAGTGAACTTCGACCGAGCACAGATACGCAGTATTTT
TRBJ2-1,TRBV27,NA,NA,CASSLSGVSYNEQFF,TGTGCCAGCAGTTTATCCGGGGTTTCCTACAATGAGCAGTTCTTC
TRBJ2-2,TRBV11-2,NA,NA,CASSSVGGTGELFF,TGTGCCAGCAGCTCGGTAGGGGGAACCGGGGAGCTGTTTTTT
TRBJ2-7,TRBV27,once,TRBD1,CASSLIGDRVHEQYF,TGTGCCAGCAGTTTAATAGGGGACAGGGTCCACGAGCAGTACTTC
TRBJ1-1,TRBV27,NA,NA,CASSLIQGYTEAFF,TGTGCCAGCAGTTTAATACAGGGATACACTGAAGCTTTCTTT
TRBJ1-2,TRBV6-5,NA,NA,CASSYDSASFGYTF,TGTGCCAGCAGTTACGACAGTGCCTCTTTCGGCTACACCTTC
TRBJ2-5,TRBV19,NA,TRBD2,CASSTGLAGAETQYF,TGTGCCAGTAGTACGGGACTAGCTGGGGCAGAGACCCAGTACTTC
TRBJ2-1,TRBV4-1,NA,NA,CASSQGRTAALRQNEQFF,TGCGCCAGCAGCCAAGGACGTACGGCGGCCCTCCGACAGAATGAGCAGTTCTTC
TRBJ2-7,TRBV7-2,few,NA,CASSYDNEQYF,TGTGCCAGCAGCTATGACAACGAGCAGTACTTC
TRBJ1-1,TRBV9,NA,NA,CASSVADGQYTEAFF,TGTGCCAGCAGCGTAGCTGACGGTCAGTACACTGAAGCTTTCTTT
TRBJ1-5,TRBV7-2,NA,NA,CASSLTDNQPQHF,TGTGCCAGCAGCTTGACAGACAATCAGCCCCAGCATTTT
TRBJ2-3,TRBV6-5,once,NA,CASTRGSITDTQYF,TGTGCCAGCACACGGGGTTCCATCACAGATACGCAGTATTTT
TRBJ2-1,TRBV11-2,NA,TRBD2,CASSSPRTSGSYNEQFF,TGTGCCAGCAGCTCCCCTCGGACTAGCGGCTCCTACAATGAGCAGTTCTTC
TRBJ2-3,TRBV7-3,NA,NA,CASSLTKGSTDTQYF,TGTGCCAGCAGCTTGACAAAGGGGAGCACAGATACGCAGTATTTT
TRBJ2-7,TRBV9,NA,TRBD2,CASSVAPSGSIYSYEQYF,TGTGCCAGCAGCGTAGCTCCTAGCGGGAGTATTTACTCCTACGAGCAGTACTTC
TRBJ2-2,TRBV14,NA,NA,CASSQSLRGELFF,TGTGCCAGCAGCCAATCACTGAGGGGGGAGCTGTTTTTT
TRBJ2-1,TRBV29-1,NA,NA,CSVEVGGARGEQFF,TGCAGCGTTGAAGTCGGGGGCGCTCGGGGCGAGCAGTTCTTC
TRBJ1-2,TRBV7-8,once,NA,CASSIGGGYGYTF,TGTGCCAGCAGCATAGGAGGGGGCTATGGCTACACCTTC